This passage covers 3 T cell receptor beta chains from one sample sequenced in a study of blood T cell repertoires in COVID-19. Assay used: immunoSEQ multiplex PCR; TCRdb lists only in-frame clones, some missing. The table lists under 300,000 clones, 75% to 90% of them singletons. Sequenced: peripheral blood. The receptors shown here come from a man aged 45-60 years with acute or convalescent COVID-19.

The gene calls are TRBV6-1 and TRBJ1-2, with a weak D call TRBD1 (6 bases). Germline CDR1 is MNHNS and CDR2 is SASEGT. This CDR3 spans 13 amino acids. V was shortened by 1 base and J by 8 bases, with 11 bases between the two germline ends. CDR3 region: CASSEGDIRGYTF. CDR3 sequence (DNA): TGTGCCAGCAGTGAAGGGGACATACGGGGCTACACCTTC.

In this sample, this clone turned up once. The chain uses TRBV5-1 and TRBJ1-3; D is undetermined. The germline CDR1 and CDR2 sequences are SGHRS and YFSETQ. The CDR3 extends over 12 amino acids. The V end lost 1 base, the J end lost 4 bases, and 3 bases lay between the germline ends. CDR3 region: CASSLSGNTIYF. For the CDR3, the DNA is TGCGCCAGCAGCTTGAGCGGAAACACCATATATTTT.

The chain has TRBV3-1 (or the pseudogene TRBV3-2) and TRBJ2-2; weak D call: TRBD2 (6 bases). Germline values: CDR1 LGHDT, CDR2 YNNKEL (reference sequence). Deletions cut 1 base from V and 2 bases from J, with 8 bases between. This CDR3 has 15 residues. The CDR3 DNA is TGTGCCAGCAGCCAAGCCGGGAGCAACACCGGGGAGCTGTTTTTT. It codes for CASSQAGSNTGELFF.